These 10 T cell receptor beta chains share one sample of origin, sequenced in a study of regulatory dendritic cells for organ transplantation. Data came from immunoSEQ multiplex PCR; TCRdb stores just in-frame clones and leaves some out. The sample has 35,000 to 40,000 clones, just over 90% seen once. The source material was naive CD8+ T cells from blood. Indicated subset: CD45RA+ naive T cells. The receptors were gathered from a human donor in good health.

CDR3 DNA: TGCGCCAGCAGCCACACCTGGTCGGGCAGTTCGAACACCGGGGAGCTGTTTTTT. Translation: CASSHTWSGSSNTGELFF. J is TRBJ2-2 and V is TRBV4-1; D uncertain. V was trimmed by 3 bases and J by 0 bases, leaving 17 bases between them. Per the germline V gene, CDR1 is MGHRA and CDR2 is YSYEKL. The CDR3 consists of 18 residues.

This clone was observed a single time. The chain recombines TRBV7-3 with TRBJ1-6; tentative D call: TRBD1 (5 bases). CDR3 length: 15 amino acids. The germline V gene has CDR1 SGHTA and CDR2 FQGTGA. The V and J ends lost 5 bases and 7 bases respectively, with 15 bases between them. The CDR3 loop is CASSPTGGGNSPLHF. CDR3 nucleotide sequence: TGTGCCAGCAGCCCCACCGGCGGGGGGAATTCACCCCTCCACTTT.

The chain couples TRBV7-9 to TRBJ2-3; D is uncertain. Trimming took off 2 bases at V and 2 bases at J, with 8 bases between the two ends. The CDR3 runs 14 residues. Germline assignment: CDR1 SEHNR and CDR2 FQNEAQ (reference sequence). The CDR3 DNA is TGTGCCAGCAGCTTACTCGGAAACACAGATACGCAGTATTTT. Translating it yields CASSLLGNTDTQYF.

This chain uses TRBV9 with TRBJ1-6; D possibly corresponds to TRBD1 (6 bases). The CDR3 loop spans 16 amino acids. Germline CDR1 and CDR2: SGDLS and YYNGEE. V lost 5 bases to trimming and J lost 0 bases, with 12 bases between them. The CDR3 DNA follows: TGTGCCAGCAGTACCACGACAGGCTCCTATAATTCACCCCTCCACTTT. Its translation is CASSTTTGSYNSPLHF.

The chain carries TRBV5-4 and TRBJ1-4, with D unresolved. Germline values: CDR1 SGHNT, CDR2 YYREEE (reference sequence). Between the trimmed V and J ends, which lost 4 bases and 10 bases, there was a span of 11 bases. This CDR3 is built from 12 residues. The CDR3 loop is CASSDLMGKLFF. CDR3 DNA sequence: TGTGCCAGCAGCGACCTGATGGGAAAACTGTTTTTT. The full variable domain, rest sourced from reference TRBV5-4 and TRBJ1-4, is ETGVTQSPTHLIKTRGQQVTLRCSSQSGHNTVSWYQQALGQGPQFIFQYYREEENGRGNFPPRFSGLQFPNYSSELNVNALELDDSALYLCASSDLMGKLFFGSGTQLSVL.

V is TRBV14 and J is TRBJ2-3, with D unclear. Trimming took off 2 bases at V and 9 bases at J, with 12 bases between the two ends. The CDR3 runs to 13 residues. In germline, CDR1 is SGHDN, CDR2 FVKESK. The CDR3 here is CASSQFRGLTQYF. The CDR3 DNA follows: TGTGCCAGCAGCCAATTCCGAGGTTTAACGCAGTATTTT.

The rearrangement joins TRBV6-5 to TRBJ2-7; maybe TRBD1 (5 bases). The V and J ends lost 6 bases and 3 bases respectively, with 9 bases between them. The CDR3 length is 12 residues. The germline gives CDR1 MNHEY, CDR2 SVGAGI. Here the CDR3 reads CASSLDSYEQYF. As DNA, the CDR3 is TGTGCCAGCAGCCTCGACAGCTACGAGCAGTACTTC.

The chain is built from TRBV21-1 and TRBJ1-2. TRBV21-1 is deemed a pseudogene. This CDR3 spans 14 amino acids. This CDR3 is CASSNSGFNYGYTF. The CDR3, as DNA: TGTGCCAGCAGCAATTCCGGCTTTAACTATGGCTACACCTTC.

This chain joins TRBV6-1 and TRBJ2-1; 9 bases agree with TRBD2. Germline assignment: CDR1 MNHNS and CDR2 SASEGT. J lost 9 bases, V lost 3 bases, and 15 bases had no gene match. There are 17 residues in the CDR3. The CDR3 reads CASSDPDLSGGALEQFF. CDR3 nucleotide sequence: TGTGCCAGCAGTGATCCGGATCTTAGCGGGGGTGCTCTTGAGCAGTTCTTC.

The chain recombines TRBV2 with TRBJ2-3; no clear D gene. CDR3 length equals 17 residues. V was clipped by 3 bases and J by 2 bases, with 18 bases between them. The V gene's germline CDR1 is SNHLY and CDR2 FYNNEI. This CDR3 is CASSEGLAGRFTDTQYF. CDR3 coding DNA: TGTGCCAGCAGTGAGGGGTTGGCAGGCCGCTTCACAGATACGCAGTATTTT.